These 23 T cell receptor beta chains were all obtained from the same sample, sequenced in a study of regulatory T cells in long-lasting Graves disease. Time point here: persistent/refractory GD, antithyroid drugs over 5 years with positive TRAb. Extracted RNA from PBMCs served as the source of the TCR library. According to the study, TCR beta libraries were built with iRepertoire HTBI primers and CDR3-region Arm-PCR. Using its own MiXCR run on the multiplex PCR reads, TCRdb lists one record per CDR3 protein. Counted here are a few hundred thousand distinct CDR3 sequences, roughly 25% occurring once; the ten biggest clones make up approximately 28%. The sequenced sample was peripheral blood mononuclear cells (PBMCs), obtained when the disease was refractory, from a patient treated with antithyroid drugs. Receptor source: a woman in her thirties or forties with Graves disease.

This clonotype was seen ten or more times. The V call is TRBV20-1, the J call TRBJ2-7, with D tentatively TRBD1 or TRBD2 (5 bases each). Germline assignment: CDR1 DFQATT and CDR2 SNEGSKA (reference sequence). The CDR3 spans 15 residues. V gave up 5 bases and J gave up 2 bases, with 19 bases separating them. The CDR3 here is CSARGTAALTYEQYF. The CDR3 region has the DNA TGCAGTGCTCGAGGGACGGCAGCGTTGACCTACGAGCAGTACTTC.

In its sample, this clonotype was seen a few times. The J gene is TRBJ1-3, the V gene TRBV20-1, with D perhaps matching TRBD1 (5 bases). This CDR3 region has 14 residues. V was cut by 0 bases and J by 3 bases, with 9 bases left in between. The V gene's germline CDR1 is DFQATT and CDR2 SNEGSKA (reference sequence). This CDR3 is CSARDRGDGNTIYF. CDR3 coding DNA: TGCAGTGCTAGAGATCGAGGGGATGGAAACACCATATATTTT.

The rearrangement links TRBV6-5 to TRBJ2-5; 7 positions agree with TRBD2. Losses at the gene ends were 2 bases for V and 4 bases for J; bases not matched to a gene: 10. The germline CDR1 and CDR2 sequences are MNHEY and SVGAGI. The CDR3 sequence is 16 residues long. In nucleotides, the CDR3 is TGTGCCAGCAGTTACGCGCCGGGACTAAGGGGAGAGACCCAGTACTTC. Residues: CASSYAPGLRGETQYF.

There are a few counts of this clonotype. The chain couples TRBV20-1 to TRBJ2-4; D call uncertain. Germline CDR1 reads DFQATT; CDR2 reads SNEGSKA (reference sequence). The CDR3 has 13 residues. V was clipped by 0 bases and J by 2 bases, with 5 bases between them. CDR3: CSAREPTKNIQYF. DNA of the CDR3: TGCAGTGCTAGAGAACCTACCAAAAACATTCAGTACTTC.

The chain combines TRBV28 with TRBJ1-3; maybe TRBD1 (5 bases). The CDR3 runs to 16 residues. The germline V gene encodes CDR1 MDHEN and CDR2 SYDVKM. Trimming removed 5 bases at V and 0 bases at J, with 14 bases between. CDR3 sequence reads: CASSPSGTSSGNTIYF. The CDR3 nucleotides are TGTGCCAGCAGTCCGAGCGGGACTTCCTCTGGAAACACCATATATTTT.

This clonotype came up a few times. This chain joins TRBV2 and TRBJ1-2; D gene ambiguous. The CDR3 spans 14 residues. Germline V gene lookup returns CDR1 SNHLY and CDR2 FYNNEI. Trimming took 7 bases from V and 8 from J, leaving 20 bases between them. The CDR3 DNA sequence: TGTGCCAGCAAGCCGCTTAAGGGTCCTATAGGCTACACCTTC. The encoded protein is CASKPLKGPIGYTF.

The chain couples TRBV7-3 to TRBJ2-3, with 8 bases aligning to TRBD2. Germline V gene sequence: CDR1 SGHTA, CDR2 FQGTGA. This CDR3 has 17 residues. The V and J ends lost 0 bases and 2 bases, in that order; junction bases with no gene match: 7. The CDR3 DNA reads TGTGCCAGCAGCTTAACCAGTGCGGGAGGTCACACAGATACGCAGTATTTT. Protein: CASSLTSAGGHTDTQYF.

As concerns this clonotype: This may arise from a read error, as a much more abundant clone is one base away. Without the conserved terminal phenylalanine or tryptophan, this CDR3 likely stems from a read error. Written as DNA, the CDR3 is TGTGCCAGCAGTGAATTTCAGGGCGAAGGCTACACCCTC. Translation gives CASSEFQGEGYTL. The genes are TRBV6-1 and TRBJ1-2, with D possibly being TRBD1 (5 bases). The germline V gene encodes CDR1 MNHNS and CDR2 SASEGT. The CDR3 spans 13 residues. Trimming took 2 bases from V and 8 from J, leaving 12 bases between them.

The chain has TRBV4-1 and TRBJ2-2; TRBD2 matches at 14 bases. Per germline, CDR1 MGHRA and CDR2 YSYEKL. The CDR3 loop spans 20 amino acids. Trimming removed 3 bases from V and 3 bases from J; junction bases left unmatched: 12. CDR3 coding DNA: TGCGCCAGCAGCCACGAACCCGGGACTAGCGGGAGTGGTCACACCGGGGAGCTGTTTTTT. Its translation is CASSHEPGTSGSGHTGELFF.

This clonotype has more than one count but fewer than ten. The chain is built from TRBV5-1 and TRBJ2-7; TRBD1 matches at 9 bases. The germline gives CDR1 SGHRS, CDR2 YFSETQ. The CDR3 is 16 amino acids. The V gene end was trimmed by 4 bases and the J gene end by 9 bases; junction bases not matched to a gene: 17. The CDR3 reads CASSPVLTGGTMGQYF. Written as DNA, the CDR3 is TGCGCCAGCAGCCCCGTCTTGACAGGGGGAACTATGGGGCAGTACTTC.

This chain joins TRBV20-1 and TRBJ2-5; the D is unclear. In germline, CDR1 is DFQATT, CDR2 SNEGSKA (reference sequence). Trimming took off 3 bases at V and 4 bases at J, with 18 bases between the two ends. This CDR3 spans 15 amino acids. As DNA, the CDR3 is TGCAGTGCTAGTAAAGGAAGGACCTCCCGAGAGACCCAGTACTTC. Its protein is CSASKGRTSRETQYF.

CDR3: CSVLGTSAYEQYF. Written as DNA, the CDR3 is TGCAGCGTTTTAGGGACTAGCGCTTACGAGCAGTACTTC. The chain recombines TRBV29-1 with TRBJ2-7, with 10 positions matching TRBD2. CDR3 size: 13 residues. The J segment lost 4 bases and the V segment lost 5 bases, leaving 5 bases of the junction unmatched. The germline gives CDR1 SQVTM, CDR2 ANQGSEA.

This clonotype was detected ten times or more. The chain combines TRBV11-2 with TRBJ1-6; possibly TRBD1 for D (6 bases). The V and J ends lost 3 bases and 6 bases respectively, with 12 bases between them. The germline gives CDR1 SGHAT, CDR2 FQNNGV. The CDR3 contains 15 residues. This chain's CDR3 is CASSLEDSINSPLHF. The CDR3, as DNA: TGTGCCAGCAGCTTGGAGGACAGTATTAATTCACCCCTCCACTTT.

A few counts support this clonotype. V is TRBV7-8 and J is TRBJ1-1; tentative D call: TRBD1 (5 bases). The CDR3 has 21 amino acids. Looked up from germline, CDR1 is SGHVS and CDR2 is FQNEAQ. V lost 5 bases and J lost 0, with 31 bases in between. CDR3 protein: CASSALRGSTGPTAMNTEAFF. The CDR3, as DNA: TGTGCCAGCAGCGCGCTCCGCGGCTCAACGGGGCCGACTGCGATGAACACTGAAGCTTTCTTT.

This clonotype was observed a handful of times. This chain uses TRBV29-1 with TRBJ1-1; TRBD1 is a possible D gene (5 bases). Germline loops: CDR1 SQVTM, CDR2 ANQGSEA. The CDR3 has 15 residues. Trimming removed 0 bases at V and 1 base at J, with 12 bases between. The CDR3 bases are TGCAGCGTTGAAGACCGAGGGGAATCGAACACTGAAGCTTTCTTT. Protein: CSVEDRGESNTEAFF.

At least ten counts were recorded for this clonotype. As DNA, the CDR3 is TGTGCCAGCAGTCACACAACAGGGACTGGGTTGGAAACTGAAGCTTTCTTT. Its protein product is CASSHTTGTGLETEAFF. The rearrangement joins TRBV6-1 to TRBJ1-1; weak D call: TRBD1 (6 bases). This CDR3 is built from 17 residues. The germline V gene encodes CDR1 MNHNS and CDR2 SASEGT. Trimming took 5 bases from V and 5 from J, leaving 24 bases between them.

This chain joins TRBV27 and TRBJ1-3, with D possibly matching TRBD1 (6 bases). V was trimmed by 0 bases and J by 3 bases, leaving 18 bases between them. Germline CDR1 reads MNHEY; CDR2 reads SMNVEV (reference sequence). CDR3 length: 18 amino acids. DNA of the CDR3: TGTGCCAGCAGTTTATCGTATCCAGGGGCTTCGATTGGAAACACCATATATTTT. Amino acids: CASSLSYPGASIGNTIYF.

This clonotype was picked up many times. The chain uses TRBV29-1 and TRBJ2-2; a possible D gene is TRBD2 (7 bases). CDR1 SQVTM and CDR2 ANQGSEA come from the germline V gene. This CDR3 is 19 amino acids long. V lost 3 bases and J lost 0, with 23 bases in between. CDR3 residues: CSVEGMGAGTTTNTGELFF. CDR3 sequence (DNA): TGCAGCGTTGAGGGGATGGGGGCCGGGACTACGACGAACACCGGGGAGCTGTTTTTT.

Ten or more counts support this clonotype. The J gene is TRBJ2-1, the V gene TRBV20-1, with TRBD2 matching over 9 bases. The CDR3 is 14 residues long. V was pared by 3 bases and J by 6 bases, with 6 bases of the junction left unmatched. Germline CDR1 and CDR2: DFQATT and SNEGSKA (reference sequence). The CDR3 coding sequence is TGCAGTGCTAGTAGCGGGAGACGCCCCAATGAGCAGTTCTTC. This gives the protein CSASSGRRPNEQFF.

This clonotype was detected only a few times. This chain joins TRBV28 and TRBJ1-3, with 11 nucleotides matching TRBD1. The CDR3 spans 14 residues. In germline, CDR1 is MDHEN, CDR2 SYDVKM. V lost 6 bases and J lost 2; bases outside the gene matches: 0. CDR3 in amino acids: CASRGQGAGNTIYF. CDR3 in DNA: TGTGCCAGCAGGGGACAGGGGGCTGGAAACACCATATATTTT.

About this clonotype itself: This clone may be a read error of a much larger clone one base away. CDR3 region: CASSLGRTSRKNIQYF. The CDR3 nucleotides are TGTGCCAGCAGTCTCGGTCGGACTAGCCGCAAAAACATTCAGTACTTC. The chain couples TRBV2 to TRBJ2-4; 8 nucleotides agree with TRBD2. This CDR3 has 16 residues. Trimming removed 5 bases from V and 3 bases from J; junction bases left unmatched: 9. In germline, CDR1 is SNHLY, CDR2 FYNNEI.

V and J are TRBV28 and TRBJ2-7; 7 nucleotides agree with TRBD1. CDR3 length equals 17 residues. Looked up from germline, CDR1 is MDHEN and CDR2 is SYDVKM. Trimming at V came to 4 bases and at J to 0 bases, leaving 12 bases not matched to a gene. The CDR3 region is CASSSSVGTANSYEQYF. For the CDR3, the DNA is TGTGCCAGCAGTTCCTCCGTCGGGACAGCCAACTCCTACGAGCAGTACTTC.

A few counts support this clonotype. The rearrangement links TRBV9 to TRBJ2-2; D might be TRBD2 (5 bases). Germline CDR1 and CDR2: SGDLS and YYNGEE. V shed 0 bases and J shed 0 bases, with 9 bases lying between them. The CDR3 contains 16 residues. The DNA for the CDR3 is TGTGCCAGCAGCGTAGGGGCGGGCGCGAACACCGGGGAGCTGTTTTTT. This encodes CASSVGAGANTGELFF.